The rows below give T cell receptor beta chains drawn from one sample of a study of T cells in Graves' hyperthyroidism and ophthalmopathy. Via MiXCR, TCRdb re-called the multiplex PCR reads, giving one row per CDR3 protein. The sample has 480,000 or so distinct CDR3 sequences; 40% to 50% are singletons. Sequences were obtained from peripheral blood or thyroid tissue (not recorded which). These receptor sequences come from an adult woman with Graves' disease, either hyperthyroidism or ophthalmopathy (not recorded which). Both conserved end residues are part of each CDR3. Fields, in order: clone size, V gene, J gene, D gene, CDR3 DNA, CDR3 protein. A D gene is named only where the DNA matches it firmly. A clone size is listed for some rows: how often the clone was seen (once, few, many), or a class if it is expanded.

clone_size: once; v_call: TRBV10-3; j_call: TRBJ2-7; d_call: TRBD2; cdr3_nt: TGTGCCATCAGTGAGTCGCCTAGCGGGAGGAGCTCCTACGAGCAGTACTTC; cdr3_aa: CAISESPSGRSSYEQYF
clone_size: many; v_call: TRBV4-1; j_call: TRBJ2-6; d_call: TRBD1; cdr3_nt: TGCGCCAGCAGCCTAGGACAGGGGAACTCTGGGGCCAACGTCCTGACTTTC; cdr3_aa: CASSLGQGNSGANVLTF
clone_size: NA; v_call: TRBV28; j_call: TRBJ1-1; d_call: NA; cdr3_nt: TGTGCCAGCAATTTTCAACAGAACACTGAAGCTTTCTTT; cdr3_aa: CASNFQQNTEAFF
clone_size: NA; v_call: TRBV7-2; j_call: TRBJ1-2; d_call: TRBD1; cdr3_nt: TGTGCCATCCAACCGCCGGGACAGATCTATGGCTACACCTTC; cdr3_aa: CAIQPPGQIYGYTF
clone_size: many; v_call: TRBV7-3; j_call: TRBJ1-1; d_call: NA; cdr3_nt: TGTGCCAGCAGCTTAATGAGAGGACCGAACACTGAAGCTTTCTTT; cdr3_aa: CASSLMRGPNTEAFF
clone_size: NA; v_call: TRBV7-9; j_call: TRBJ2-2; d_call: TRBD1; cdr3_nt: TGTGCCAGCAGCTTCGGGACAGGCTTAAACGCCGGGGAGCTGTCTTGG; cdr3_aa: CASSFGTGLNAGELSW
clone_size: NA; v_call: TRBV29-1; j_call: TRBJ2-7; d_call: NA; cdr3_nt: TGCAGCAGCCGGGGAAAGGGACTGTTATCCGAGCAGTACTTC; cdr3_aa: CSSRGKGLLSEQYF
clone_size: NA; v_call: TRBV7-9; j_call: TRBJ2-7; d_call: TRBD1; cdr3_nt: TGTGCCAGCAGCCACCGGGACAGGTCCGTCGGGGAGCAGTACTTC; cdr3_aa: CASSHRDRSVGEQYF
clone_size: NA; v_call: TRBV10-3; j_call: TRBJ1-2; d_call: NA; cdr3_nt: TGTGCCATCTCTGGCAGCCTTGGCTACACCTTC; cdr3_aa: CAISGSLGYTF
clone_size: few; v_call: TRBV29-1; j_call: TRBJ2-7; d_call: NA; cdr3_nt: TGCAGCCTATCTGGGGGGTACGAGCAGTACTTC; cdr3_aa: CSLSGGYEQYF
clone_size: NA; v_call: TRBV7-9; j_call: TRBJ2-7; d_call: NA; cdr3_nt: TGTGCCAGCAGCTCCCCGGGGGCGGGATTCTACGAGCAGTACTTC; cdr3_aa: CASSSPGAGFYEQYF
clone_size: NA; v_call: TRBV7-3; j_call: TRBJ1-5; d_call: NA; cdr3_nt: TGTGCCAGCTCCGACCGGACTGGTAATCAGCCCCAGCATTTT; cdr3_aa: CASSDRTGNQPQHF
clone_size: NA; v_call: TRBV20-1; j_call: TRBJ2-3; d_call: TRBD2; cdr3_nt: TGCAGTGCTACGGGGTTAGCGGGTCACGCAGATACGCAGTATTTT; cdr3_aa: CSATGLAGHADTQYF
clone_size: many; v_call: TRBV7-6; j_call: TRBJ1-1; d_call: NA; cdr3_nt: TGTGCCAGCAGCTCGGACGGCGCGCTGTCAGCTTTCTTT; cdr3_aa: CASSSDGALSAFF
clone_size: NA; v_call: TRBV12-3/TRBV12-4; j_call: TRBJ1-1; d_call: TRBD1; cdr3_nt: TGTGCCAGCAGTTTTACCGGGACAGAAAGCACTGAAGCTTTCTTT; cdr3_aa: CASSFTGTESTEAFF